A selection of T cell receptor beta chains follows, all from one sample in a study of lymphopenia after photon versus proton radiotherapy. Sequencing used immunoSEQ multiplex PCR; TCRdb keeps in-frame clones, though not all of them. Among approximately 35,000 clones listed, almost 90% were seen once. This specimen consisted of peripheral blood, obtained from a patient treated with photon-based radiotherapy. The receptors stem from a woman aged 45-60 years with pancreatic cancer. The CDR3 runs from the conserved cysteine through the conserved F or W. Fields, in order: V gene, clone size, J gene, D gene, CDR3 DNA, CDR3 protein. A D gene is named only where the DNA matches it firmly. Only some rows state a clone size, as once, few, many or a class for expanded clones.

V gene: TRBV7-9
clone size: NA
J gene: TRBJ2-1
D gene: TRBD1
CDR3 DNA: TGTGCCAGCATCCAATCCGGGACAGGGTTGAGGAATGAGCAGTTCTTC
CDR3 protein: CASIQSGTGLRNEQFF

V gene: TRBV12-5
clone size: NA
J gene: TRBJ2-3
D gene: TRBD2
CDR3 DNA: TGTGCTAGTGGTTTAGCGGGAGGGCCTCTGCAGACGCAGTATTTT
CDR3 protein: CASGLAGGPLQTQYF

V gene: TRBV28
clone size: NA
J gene: TRBJ1-2
D gene: NA
CDR3 DNA: TGTGCCAGCAGAATTGCCCGGTTGGACAGTCCTAACTATGGCTACACCTTC
CDR3 protein: CASRIARLDSPNYGYTF

V gene: TRBV5-4
clone size: NA
J gene: TRBJ2-5
D gene: NA
CDR3 DNA: TGTGCCAGCAGCCGACAAGTGGTAGGAGAGACCCAGTACTTC
CDR3 protein: CASSRQVVGETQYF

V gene: TRBV27
clone size: NA
J gene: TRBJ2-7
D gene: TRBD2
CDR3 DNA: TGTGCCAGCAGTTTAAAAGGGGGAGCGGGAGTAGAGCAGTACTTC
CDR3 protein: CASSLKGGAGVEQYF

V gene: TRBV7-9
clone size: NA
J gene: TRBJ2-6
D gene: NA
CDR3 DNA: TGTGCCAGCAGCGCCGGACAGACTGTTCCTGGGGCCAACGTCCTGACTTTC
CDR3 protein: CASSAGQTVPGANVLTF

V gene: TRBV7-9
clone size: NA
J gene: TRBJ1-2
D gene: NA
CDR3 DNA: TGTGCCAGCAGCTTTACAGAACACTATGGCTACACCTTC
CDR3 protein: CASSFTEHYGYTF

V gene: TRBV10-3
clone size: NA
J gene: TRBJ2-1
D gene: TRBD2
CDR3 DNA: TGTGCCATCATGGAGTCGGGAGGAGGCAATGAGCAGTTCTTC
CDR3 protein: CAIMESGGGNEQFF

V gene: TRBV28
clone size: NA
J gene: TRBJ2-7
D gene: NA
CDR3 DNA: TGTGCCAGCAGTTTCAGCAGGGACACCTACGAGCAGTACTTC
CDR3 protein: CASSFSRDTYEQYF

V gene: TRBV27
clone size: NA
J gene: TRBJ2-3
D gene: NA
CDR3 DNA: TGTGCCAGCAGTTTATCCTTGGGAGATACGCAGTATTTT
CDR3 protein: CASSLSLGDTQYF

V gene: TRBV29-1
clone size: NA
J gene: TRBJ2-7
D gene: NA
CDR3 DNA: TGCAGCGTGACCGGGACCTCCTACGAGCAGTACTTC
CDR3 protein: CSVTGTSYEQYF

V gene: TRBV27
clone size: NA
J gene: TRBJ2-3
D gene: TRBD2
CDR3 DNA: TGTGCCAGCAGTTCTCTAGCGGGGACCAGCACAGATACGCAGTATTTT
CDR3 protein: CASSSLAGTSTDTQYF

V gene: TRBV29-1
clone size: NA
J gene: TRBJ2-1
D gene: TRBD2
CDR3 DNA: TGCAGCGTTGTCCTAGCGGGGGCGAGGGAGCAGTTCTTC
CDR3 protein: CSVVLAGAREQFF

V gene: TRBV5-1
clone size: NA
J gene: TRBJ2-7
D gene: NA
CDR3 DNA: TGCGCCAGCAGCTTGGATGCAGGGGGGGTGGCCTCCTACGAGCAGTACTTC
CDR3 protein: CASSLDAGGVASYEQYF

V gene: TRBV7-2
clone size: NA
J gene: TRBJ2-7
D gene: TRBD2
CDR3 DNA: TGTGCCAGCAGCTTAGATCCTAGCGGGTACGAGCAGTACTTC
CDR3 protein: CASSLDPSGYEQYF

V gene: TRBV7-2
clone size: NA
J gene: TRBJ2-5
D gene: TRBD1
CDR3 DNA: TGTGCCAGCAGCTCTATTATAGGGGGCGCCGGCTTCCAGTACTTC
CDR3 protein: CASSSIIGGAGFQYF

V gene: TRBV29-1
clone size: once
J gene: TRBJ2-1
D gene: TRBD2
CDR3 DNA: TGCAGCGCTTCCGGGACTAGCGGGAACAATGAGCAGTTCTTC
CDR3 protein: CSASGTSGNNEQFF

V gene: TRBV25-1
clone size: NA
J gene: TRBJ1-1
D gene: NA
CDR3 DNA: TGTGCCAGCAACCTACAGGGAGACACTGAAGCTTTCTTT
CDR3 protein: CASNLQGDTEAFF

V gene: TRBV4-1
clone size: once
J gene: TRBJ1-1
D gene: TRBD1
CDR3 DNA: TGCGCCAGCAGCCCAGACAGGGCCGGGAAGTACACTGAAGCTTTCTTT
CDR3 protein: CASSPDRAGKYTEAFF

V gene: TRBV25-1
clone size: NA
J gene: TRBJ2-1
D gene: NA
CDR3 DNA: TGTGCCAGCAGTGACCGGGCCATTAGTGAGCAGTTCTTC
CDR3 protein: CASSDRAISEQFF

V gene: TRBV27
clone size: NA
J gene: TRBJ1-5
D gene: NA
CDR3 DNA: TGTGCCAGCAGTTTTCCCGGGGGGTCTGGGCCCCAGCATTTT
CDR3 protein: CASSFPGGSGPQHF

V gene: TRBV5-1
clone size: NA
J gene: TRBJ1-5
D gene: NA
CDR3 DNA: TGCGCCAGCAGCTTGGGCGGAAGTTCCTATAGCAATCAGCCCCAGCATTTT
CDR3 protein: CASSLGGSSYSNQPQHF

V gene: TRBV19
clone size: NA
J gene: TRBJ2-7
D gene: TRBD2
CDR3 DNA: TGTGCCAGTGGGGCGGGAGCGGGGGAGCAGTACTTC
CDR3 protein: CASGAGAGEQYF

V gene: TRBV6-1
clone size: NA
J gene: TRBJ2-5
D gene: NA
CDR3 DNA: TGTGCCAGCAGTGATTGGGCAGGCCAAGAGACCCAGTACTTC
CDR3 protein: CASSDWAGQETQYF

V gene: TRBV7-6
clone size: NA
J gene: TRBJ2-1
D gene: NA
CDR3 DNA: TGTGCCAGCAGCTTAGACGGGATTGGTACCAATGAGCAGTTCTTC
CDR3 protein: CASSLDGIGTNEQFF

V gene: TRBV11-3
clone size: NA
J gene: TRBJ2-3
D gene: NA
CDR3 DNA: TGTGCCAGCAGCTTAGTGCCAGGGGGGGGTACGCAGTATTTT
CDR3 protein: CASSLVPGGGTQYF

V gene: TRBV20-1
clone size: NA
J gene: TRBJ2-5
D gene: NA
CDR3 DNA: TGCAGTGCTAGGCATGGAGAGACCCAGTACTTC
CDR3 protein: CSARHGETQYF

V gene: TRBV27
clone size: NA
J gene: TRBJ2-1
D gene: NA
CDR3 DNA: TGTGCCAGCAGTCTACTCCAGACTAGATCAAATGAGCAGTTCTTC
CDR3 protein: CASSLLQTRSNEQFF

V gene: TRBV19
clone size: NA
J gene: TRBJ1-1
D gene: TRBD1
CDR3 DNA: TGTGCCAGTATTCAAACAGGGGAATGGAACACTGAAGCTTTCTTT
CDR3 protein: CASIQTGEWNTEAFF

V gene: TRBV4-1
clone size: NA
J gene: TRBJ2-4
D gene: TRBD2
CDR3 DNA: TGCGCCAGCAGCCAGATAATAGGACTAGACAACATTCAGTACTTC
CDR3 protein: CASSQIIGLDNIQYF

V gene: TRBV4-3
clone size: NA
J gene: TRBJ2-7
D gene: NA
CDR3 DNA: TGCGCCAGCAGCCAAGGGGGGGGGCCCGCCTACGAGCAGTACTTC
CDR3 protein: CASSQGGGPAYEQYF

V gene: TRBV29-1
clone size: NA
J gene: TRBJ2-7
D gene: TRBD2
CDR3 DNA: TGCAGCGTTGTCGTTAGCGGGAGGGCCCTCCCCTACGAGCAGTACTTC
CDR3 protein: CSVVVSGRALPYEQYF

V gene: TRBV7-2
clone size: NA
J gene: TRBJ1-4
D gene: TRBD1
CDR3 DNA: TGTGCCAGCAGCTTAGCGGGACAGGGTGAAAAACTGTTTTTT
CDR3 protein: CASSLAGQGEKLFF

V gene: TRBV6-5
clone size: NA
J gene: TRBJ1-5
D gene: NA
CDR3 DNA: TGTGCCAGCAGTTACTCCGCGGGGCGCAATCAGCCCCAGCATTTT
CDR3 protein: CASSYSAGRNQPQHF

V gene: TRBV19
clone size: NA
J gene: TRBJ2-7
D gene: TRBD1
CDR3 DNA: TGTGCCAGTGAACGGGGGACAGGGACCACCTACGAGCAGTACTTC
CDR3 protein: CASERGTGTTYEQYF

V gene: TRBV6-4
clone size: few
J gene: TRBJ2-1
D gene: TRBD2
CDR3 DNA: TGTGCCAGCAGTGACGGGACTAGCAATGAGCAGTTCTTC
CDR3 protein: CASSDGTSNEQFF

V gene: TRBV5-4
clone size: NA
J gene: TRBJ2-7
D gene: NA
CDR3 DNA: TGTGCCAGCAGCTTACGAGGGATCTACGAGCAGTACTTC
CDR3 protein: CASSLRGIYEQYF

V gene: TRBV7-2
clone size: NA
J gene: TRBJ2-5
D gene: TRBD2
CDR3 DNA: TGTGCCAGCAGCCGTTGGACTAGCGGGAGGTTCCAAGAGACTCAGTACTTC
CDR3 protein: CASSRWTSGRFQETQYF

V gene: TRBV6-5
clone size: NA
J gene: TRBJ2-7
D gene: TRBD2
CDR3 DNA: TGTGCCAGCATGGTCCGCGGGAGGGCCGACGAGCAGTACTTC
CDR3 protein: CASMVRGRADEQYF

V gene: TRBV6-5
clone size: NA
J gene: TRBJ2-3
D gene: TRBD2
CDR3 DNA: TGTGCCAGCAGTATAGCGGGAGCCGGGCCAGATACGCAGTATTTT
CDR3 protein: CASSIAGAGPDTQYF

V gene: TRBV29-1
clone size: NA
J gene: TRBJ2-5
D gene: NA
CDR3 DNA: TGCAGCGGGGACACCAAGTACTTC
CDR3 protein: CSGDTKYF

V gene: TRBV7-3
clone size: NA
J gene: TRBJ1-1
D gene: NA
CDR3 DNA: TGTGCCAGCAGCCCCCGAGCGGGATTGAACACTGAAGCTTTCTTT
CDR3 protein: CASSPRAGLNTEAFF

V gene: TRBV18
clone size: NA
J gene: TRBJ2-7
D gene: NA
CDR3 DNA: TGTGCCAGCTCACCGGCAGGGGCCTACGAGCAGTACTTC
CDR3 protein: CASSPAGAYEQYF

V gene: TRBV30
clone size: NA
J gene: TRBJ2-7
D gene: TRBD1
CDR3 DNA: TGTGCCTGGAGTGCCCAGACAGGGTCCGAGCAGTACTTC
CDR3 protein: CAWSAQTGSEQYF

V gene: TRBV18
clone size: NA
J gene: TRBJ2-1
D gene: TRBD1
CDR3 DNA: TGTGCCAGCTCACCACCGCAGGGGGCTTGGCGTGAGCAGTTCTTC
CDR3 protein: CASSPPQGAWREQFF

V gene: TRBV29-1
clone size: once
J gene: TRBJ1-5
D gene: NA
CDR3 DNA: TGCAGCGCGGGGGAGGGAAACCAGCCCCAGCATTTT
CDR3 protein: CSAGEGNQPQHF

V gene: TRBV28
clone size: NA
J gene: TRBJ2-2
D gene: TRBD1
CDR3 DNA: TGTGCCAGCAGTCCACAGGGGCTCGGCACCGGGGAGCTGTTTTTT
CDR3 protein: CASSPQGLGTGELFF

V gene: TRBV19
clone size: NA
J gene: TRBJ2-7
D gene: TRBD1
CDR3 DNA: TGTGCCAGTAGTGAGACAGGGGACGGCTACGAGCAGTACTTC
CDR3 protein: CASSETGDGYEQYF

V gene: TRBV10-1
clone size: NA
J gene: TRBJ2-1
D gene: TRBD2
CDR3 DNA: TGCGCCAGCAGTGAGATAGCGGGAGTAGGAGGAGATGAGCAGTTCTTC
CDR3 protein: CASSEIAGVGGDEQFF

V gene: TRBV4-3
clone size: NA
J gene: TRBJ2-5
D gene: NA
CDR3 DNA: TGCGCCAGCAGCCAAGGGCTGAGGGATGGGGAGACCCAGTACTTC
CDR3 protein: CASSQGLRDGETQYF

V gene: TRBV9
clone size: NA
J gene: TRBJ1-4
D gene: NA
CDR3 DNA: TGTGCCAGCAGCGTAGTCGGGGGGCAAGGCGAAAAACTGTTTTTT
CDR3 protein: CASSVVGGQGEKLFF

V gene: TRBV19
clone size: NA
J gene: TRBJ1-5
D gene: NA
CDR3 DNA: TGTGCCAGTAGTCGGGACCGGGACATTCTAAATAGCAATCAGCCCCAGCATTTT
CDR3 protein: CASSRDRDILNSNQPQHF

V gene: TRBV19
clone size: NA
J gene: TRBJ2-2
D gene: TRBD1
CDR3 DNA: TGTGCCAGTAGTAGTCCAGGGGGCCCCACGTCTTCGAACACCGGGGAGCTGTTTTTT
CDR3 protein: CASSSPGGPTSSNTGELFF

V gene: TRBV19
clone size: NA
J gene: TRBJ2-5
D gene: TRBD2
CDR3 DNA: TGTGCCAGTAGTCCTCTAGCGGAGCAAGAGACCCAGTACTTC
CDR3 protein: CASSPLAEQETQYF